This entry lists 32 T cell receptor beta chains sequenced from one sample in a study of blood T cell repertoires in COVID-19 (dated by TCRdb to about 2020). Library prep was done by the immunoSEQ multiplex PCR assay. In TCRdb, the immuneACCESS table is reduced to in-frame sequences with V and J assigned. These tables do not hold every clone; where another copy was compared, an unresolved V gene accounts for under half, and the others remain unexplained. Recorded for this sample are 90,000 to 100,000 clones; 70% to 90% of them occurred a single time. About 4% of the sample rests with the top ten. Sequencing input: peripheral blood. These TCRs come from a man in his 60s with acute or convalescent COVID-19.

CDR3 sequence (DNA): TGTGCCAGCAGCACCCCGACAGGGGGCGGGAGAGATACGCAGTATTTT. It yields the protein CASSTPTGGGRDTQYF. The chain is built from TRBV7-9 and TRBJ2-3; 10 positions match TRBD1. CDR3 length equals 16 residues. After removal of 5 bases from V and 5 bases from J, the junction contained 10 bases not matched to a gene. The V gene's germline CDR1 is SEHNR and CDR2 FQNEAQ (reference sequence).

The J gene is TRBJ1-5, the V gene TRBV19; D is ambiguous. The CDR3 totals 13 residues. Germline CDR1 is LNHDA and CDR2 is SQIVND (reference sequence). Trimming cost V 4 bases and J 6 bases, with 10 bases left between them. The CDR3 spells CASSTQERQPQHF. CDR3 DNA: TGTGCCAGTAGTACTCAGGAACGTCAGCCCCAGCATTTT.

Written as DNA, the CDR3 is TGTGCCAGCAGCTTTACTAGGGGGTTCACCGGGGAGCTGTTTTTT. This encodes CASSFTRGFTGELFF. V gene TRBV7-2 combines with J gene TRBJ2-2; D is possibly TRBD1 (6 bases). The CDR3 runs 15 residues. The V end was cut by 3 bases, the J end by 4 bases, with 12 bases between. Germline assignment: CDR1 SGHTA and CDR2 FQGNSA.

This clone was seen more than once but under ten times. The rearrangement links TRBV30 to TRBJ1-4; 8 bases match TRBD1. V gave up 5 bases and J gave up 7 bases; unmatched junction bases: 9. Germline V lookup: CDR1 GTSNPN, CDR2 SVGIG (reference sequence). The CDR3 is made up of 14 amino acids. The CDR3 DNA reads TGTGCCTGGGCGACCCAGGGGGCGAGTGAAAAACTGTTTTTT. Its protein is CAWATQGASEKLFF.

The chain employs TRBV6-5 and TRBJ2-3; 10 positions match TRBD2. Germline assignment: CDR1 MNHEY and CDR2 SVGAGI. V lost 8 bases to trimming and J lost 2 bases; unmatched junction nucleotides: 4. The CDR3 has 14 amino acids. The CDR3 nucleotides read TGTGCCAGCCTTCTAGCGGGGGTCACAGATACGCAGTATTTT. Protein sequence: CASLLAGVTDTQYF.

The V call is TRBV19, the J call TRBJ1-5; tentative D call: TRBD1 (6 bases). Germline V gene lookup returns CDR1 LNHDA and CDR2 SQIVND (reference sequence). V lost 5 bases to trimming and J lost 0 bases, with 17 bases between them. The CDR3 has 17 amino acids. The CDR3 region is CASSPGTSLYSNQPQHF. The CDR3, as DNA: TGTGCCAGTAGTCCCGGGACATCTCTATATAGCAATCAGCCCCAGCATTTT.

This clone was seen more than once but under ten times. The rearrangement uses TRBV5-6 and TRBJ2-2; a possible D gene is TRBD2 (5 bases). The V gene's germline CDR1 is SGHDT and CDR2 YYEEEE. The CDR3 is made up of 14 amino acids. The germline V and J ends were trimmed by 5 bases and 7 bases, with 15 bases remaining between them. The CDR3 reads CASRGVRGSGELFF. The CDR3 nucleotides read TGTGCCAGCAGAGGAGTTCGTGGGAGCGGGGAGCTGTTTTTT.

V gene TRBV19 combines with J gene TRBJ1-2; 9 nucleotides match TRBD1. The CDR3 has 14 residues. Germline lookup yields CDR1 LNHDA and CDR2 SQIVND (reference sequence). V trimming: 7 bases; J trimming: 5 bases; junction bases outside the gene matches: 8. The CDR3, as DNA: TGTGCCAGTAAAGTAACGGGACAGGGATATGGCTACACCTTC. This sequence encodes CASKVTGQGYGYTF.

This sequence joins TRBV6-5 and TRBJ1-5; weak D call: TRBD1 (6 bases). The germline CDR1 and CDR2 sequences are MNHEY and SVGAGI. The CDR3 covers 15 residues. V gave up 4 bases and J gave up 4 bases, with 14 bases separating them. CDR3 residues: CASSSTGLFNQPQHF. The DNA of the CDR3 is TGTGCCAGCAGTTCGACAGGCCTCTTTAATCAGCCCCAGCATTTT.

This clone was counted between two and nine times. CDR3 DNA: TGTGCCTGGAGTGTGAAGGGGGCAGATACGCAGTATTTT. This gives the protein CAWSVKGADTQYF. The chain links TRBV30 to TRBJ2-3, with D perhaps matching TRBD1 (6 bases). Germline CDR1 is GTSNPN and CDR2 is SVGIG (reference sequence). Trimming took 0 bases from V and 4 from J, leaving 8 bases between them. This CDR3 spans 13 amino acids. Looking up the rest from reference TRBV30 and TRBJ2-3 gives the full variable domain: SQTIHQWPATLVQPVGSPLSLECTVEGTSNPNLYWYRQAAGRGLQLLFYSVGIGQISSEVPQNLSASRPQDRQFILSSKKLLLSDSGFYLCAWSVKGADTQYFGPGTRLTVL.

The gene calls are TRBV24-1 and TRBJ2-1; 12 bases are a match to TRBD1. V was pared by 2 bases and J by 6 bases, with 1 base of the junction left unmatched. The germline gives CDR1 KGHDR, CDR2 SFDVKD. The CDR3 runs 15 residues. The CDR3 nucleotides are TGTGCCACCAGTGATTGGGACAGGGGGCTCAATGAGCAGTTCTTC. This codes for CATSDWDRGLNEQFF.

The chain has TRBV10-3 and TRBJ2-3; 7 positions match TRBD1. Per the germline V gene, CDR1 is ENHRY and CDR2 is SYGVKD. With V trimmed by 8 bases and J by 2 bases, 7 bases remained unmatched. There are 14 residues in the CDR3. As DNA, the CDR3 is TGTGCCATCCGCCGGGACAGACCCACAGATACGCAGTATTTT. Encoded protein: CAIRRDRPTDTQYF.

The chain has TRBV7-8 and TRBJ2-3; TRBD2 matches at 10 bases. CDR1 and CDR2 from the germline V gene are SGHVS and FQNEAQ. V lost 5 bases and J lost 0; bases outside the gene matches: 5. The CDR3 spans 16 residues. The CDR3 sequence: CASSPRTSGSTDTQYF. The CDR3, as DNA: TGTGCCAGCAGCCCTCGGACTAGCGGCAGCACAGATACGCAGTATTTT.

The chain links TRBV29-1 to TRBJ1-1; D might be TRBD1 (6 bases). The V end lost 3 bases, the J end lost 5 bases, and 10 bases lay between the germline ends. The germline V gene has CDR1 SQVTM and CDR2 ANQGSEA. The CDR3 is made up of 12 amino acids. The CDR3 sequence is CSVERGTTEAFF. CDR3 in DNA: TGCAGCGTTGAGAGGGGGACAACTGAAGCTTTCTTT.

This clone occurred a few times. The chain uses TRBV6-2 or TRBV6-3 and TRBJ1-2; 7 nucleotides match TRBD1. CDR1 MNHEY and CDR2 SVGEGT come from the germline V gene. V lost 5 bases to trimming and J lost 8 bases; unmatched junction nucleotides: 11. There are 14 residues in the CDR3. The CDR3 is CASSRSGQAGGYTF. In nucleotides, the CDR3 is TGTGCCAGCAGTCGCTCCGGACAGGCTGGCGGCTACACCTTC.

The rearrangement links TRBV6-5 to TRBJ1-4; D unclear. The CDR3 covers 14 residues. Trimming pared 10 bases from V and 0 bases from J, leaving 12 bases between. In germline, CDR1 is MNHEY, CDR2 SVGAGI. DNA of the CDR3: TGTGCCACCAGATTCACTACAACTAATGAAAAACTGTTTTTT. It yields the protein CATRFTTTNEKLFF.

This chain joins TRBV18 and TRBJ1-1; 7 nucleotides match TRBD1. J lost 1 base, V lost 2 bases, and 4 bases had no gene match. Germline V gene data show CDR1 as KGHSH and CDR2 as LQKENI. This CDR3 spans 15 amino acids. DNA for the CDR3: TGTGCCAGCTCACCAAGACAGGGCACGAACACTGAAGCTTTCTTT. Protein product: CASSPRQGTNTEAFF.

The J gene is TRBJ2-1, the V gene TRBV27, with 10 nucleotides matching TRBD1. Germline CDR1 MNHEY, CDR2 SMNVEV (reference sequence). With 4 bases clipped from V and 4 bases from J, the junction kept 7 bases outside the gene matches. This CDR3 contains 16 residues. The CDR3 here is CASSSNRDRGYNEQFF. The DNA of the CDR3 is TGTGCCAGCAGTTCCAACCGGGACAGGGGTTACAATGAGCAGTTCTTC.

This clone was detected a few times. The V and J genes are TRBV6-5 and TRBJ2-1; TRBD2 agrees at 11 bases. In germline, CDR1 is MNHEY, CDR2 SVGAGI. The CDR3 is 15 residues long. The V segment lost 4 bases and the J segment 5 bases; nucleotides outside the gene matches: 4. The CDR3 sequence: CASSSWTSGHNEQFF. The CDR3 nucleotides read TGTGCCAGCAGTTCGTGGACTAGCGGGCACAATGAGCAGTTCTTC.

This rearrangement joins TRBV7-9 to TRBJ1-2; tentative D call: TRBD1 (5 bases). V lost 5 bases to trimming and J lost 8 bases, with 12 bases between them. In germline, CDR1 is SEHNR, CDR2 FQNEAQ (reference sequence). CDR3 length: 12 residues. The CDR3 bases are TGTGCCAGCAGCGTGGGGGGGTCCGGCTACACCTTC. The encoded protein is CASSVGGSGYTF.

The chain recombines TRBV6-2 or TRBV6-3 with TRBJ1-1, with a tentative D call TRBD1 (5 bases). There are 13 residues in the CDR3. Germline V CDR1 and CDR2: MNHEY, SVGEGT. V dropped 5 bases and J dropped 14 bases, with 21 bases sitting between them. CDR3 residues: CASSLDSLFRQFF. CDR3 sequence (DNA): TGTGCCAGCAGTCTCGACAGTCTCTTTAGGCAGTTCTTT.

Notes on this clone: The junction departs from germline at one end; a sequencing error may be responsible. The rearrangement joins TRBV18 to TRBJ2-5; D unclear. Germline V CDR1 and CDR2: KGHSH, LQKENI. This CDR3 comprises 12 residues. The CDR3 is CASSPGREAQYF. CDR3 nucleotides: TGTGCCAGCTCACCAGGAAGAGAGGCCCAGTACTTC.

The rearrangement joins TRBV29-1 to TRBJ1-5; D not resolved. Germline assignment: CDR1 SQVTM and CDR2 ANQGSEA. The V end lost 6 bases, the J end lost 3 bases, and 15 bases lay between the germline ends. This CDR3 spans 14 amino acids. CDR3 DNA sequence: TGCAGCGTAACCGGGATGGGGAACAATCAGCCCCAGCATTTT. Protein: CSVTGMGNNQPQHF.

The table lists this clone with a count of one. The gene calls are TRBV7-3 and TRBJ1-5; unclear D gene. From germline, CDR1 is SGHTA and CDR2 FQGTGA. This CDR3 is 18 amino acids long. V was clipped by 3 bases and J by 11 bases, with 29 bases between them. The CDR3 region is CASSFRFGGEAVVAAQHF. CDR3 sequence (DNA): TGTGCCAGCAGCTTTCGGTTTGGCGGGGAGGCCGTTGTAGCAGCCCAGCATTTT.

The sample holds a few counts of this clone. V and J are TRBV6-5 and TRBJ1-1; D not certain. This CDR3 contains 13 residues. Germline assignment: CDR1 MNHEY and CDR2 SVGAGI. Trimming shortened V by 4 bases and J by 3 bases, and 9 bases separated the two germline ends. The DNA for the CDR3 is TGTGCCAGCAGTTTCAAAGAGGACACTGAAGCTTTCTTT. This codes for CASSFKEDTEAFF.

CDR3 residues: CASSLMTSATGELFF. CDR3 DNA: TGTGCCAGCAGCTTAATGACTAGCGCAACCGGGGAGCTGTTTTTT. The V and J genes are TRBV11-2 and TRBJ2-2, with 8 positions matching TRBD2. The germline gives CDR1 SGHAT, CDR2 FQNNGV. CDR3 length: 15 amino acids. After removal of 2 bases from V and 5 bases from J, the junction contained 4 bases not matched to a gene.

The V gene is TRBV30, the J gene TRBJ1-1; TRBD1 matches 8 bases. The V gene's germline CDR1 is GTSNPN and CDR2 SVGIG (reference sequence). Trimming cost V 5 bases and J 4 bases; bases outside gene matches: 6. This CDR3 is 13 amino acids long. CDR3 coding DNA: TGTGCCTGGGAGACAGGGGCGGTCACTGAAGCTTTCTTT. Translated: CAWETGAVTEAFF.

V is TRBV6-5 and J is TRBJ2-5; 9 bases fit TRBD1. After removal of 3 bases from V and 7 bases from J, the junction contained 9 bases not matched to a gene. This CDR3 spans 15 amino acids. Looked up from germline, CDR1 is MNHEY and CDR2 is SVGAGI. The CDR3 protein is CASSYNRGPVGTQYF. The CDR3 DNA reads as TGTGCCAGCAGTTATAACAGGGGGCCCGTGGGGACCCAGTACTTC.

The sample holds a few counts of this clone. V is TRBV3-1 (or the pseudogene TRBV3-2) and J is TRBJ1-1; D is perhaps TRBD1 (6 bases). The V and J ends lost 4 bases and 1 base respectively, with 16 bases between them. The germline V gene has CDR1 LGHDT and CDR2 YNNKEL (reference sequence). There are 16 residues in the CDR3. The chain's CDR3 is CASSPERGRGNTEAFF. CDR3 nucleotides: TGTGCCAGCAGCCCCGAGAGGGGCAGGGGGAACACTGAAGCTTTCTTT.

The chain uses TRBV28 and TRBJ1-2; D is ambiguous. This CDR3 has 15 residues. The V and J ends lost 6 bases and 4 bases respectively, with 18 bases between them. The germline V gene encodes CDR1 MDHEN and CDR2 SYDVKM. The CDR3 nucleotides are TGTGCCAGCAGACCCCGAGGAATAGTCATCTATGGCTACACCTTC. It codes for CASRPRGIVIYGYTF.

The CDR3 loop reads CASSIGVNEQFF. The CDR3 region has the DNA TGTGCCAGCAGCATAGGGGTAAATGAGCAGTTCTTC. This chain uses TRBV27 with TRBJ2-1, with D possibly being TRBD1 (5 bases). The V and J ends lost 6 bases and 7 bases respectively, with 10 bases between them. Germline V gives CDR1 MNHEY, CDR2 SMNVEV (reference sequence). The CDR3 has 12 amino acids.

The chain couples TRBV6-5 to TRBJ1-2, with 8 bases lining up with TRBD1. CDR3 length: 12 residues. In germline, CDR1 is MNHEY, CDR2 SVGAGI. After removal of 6 bases from V and 4 bases from J, the junction contained 1 base not matched to a gene. The CDR3 nucleotides are TGTGCCAGCAGGGACAGGGCCTATGGCTACACCTTC. This codes for CASRDRAYGYTF.